The text below deals with one T cell receptor (beta chain). The antigen remains unidentified. This entry belongs to a study of blood T cells in healthy people across ages. Study conclusions and caveats: As naive T cell percentage varied, TCR beta diversity correlated strongly with it. Both naive CD4+ cell counts and diversity were greater in long-lived donors than in aged donors.

Each sample yielded at least 6 million isolated PBMCs. V was clipped by 0 bases and J by 5 bases, with 14 bases between them. The CDR3 runs 15 residues. Germline V lookup: CDR1 SGDLS, CDR2 YYNGEE. The use of a sample-barcoded 5' primer and a J-beta primer mix characterized a second PCR of roughly 7 to 11 cycles. TCRdb itself ran the 5' RACE reads through MiXCR, one entry per CDR3 protein. This sample carries about 750,000 distinct CDR3 sequences, around half of them seen once, and the ten largest clones take about 42%. This receptor was obtained from a man older than 75 in good health. Sequencing was carried out using blood. This chain connects TRBV9 to TRBJ2-5; a possible D gene is TRBD1 (6 bases). The CDR3 loop is CASSVASQGSETQYF. CDR3 in DNA: TGTGCCAGCAGCGTAGCTTCACAGGGAAGTGAGACCCAGTACTTC.